This TCR beta chain was sequenced in a study of naive and memory T cell subsets. The beta constant-region primer was an equimolar mix of two oligonucleotides covering TRBC1 and TRBC2. Ligated cDNA was amplified by four rounds of PCR with nested alpha and beta constant-region primers and SP2. TCRdb analysed the UMI-ligation and nested PCR reads with MiXCR anew, one entry per CDR3 protein. Here the sample spans approximately 140,000 distinct CDR3 sequences, under 25% being singletons. This clonotype was seen only a few times. Its antigen remains unidentified. Study results and caveats: Especially in CD8 cells, naive repertoires contained a few larger clonotypes, possibly CD45RA-re-expressing memory cells. TCR abundance followed a power law differing between naive and memory subsets. Clonotypes are single alpha or beta chains, not paired receptors.

CD8 T cells were positively selected from what remained after CD4 positive selection. Germline CDR1 reads SQVTM; CDR2 reads ANQGSEA. V gave up 3 bases and J gave up 7 bases, with 10 bases separating them. The CDR3 is 12 residues long. This receptor was taken from a human donor in good health. Material: naive CD8+ T cells from blood. The chain employs TRBV29-1 and TRBJ2-1; D may be TRBD2 (6 bases). This CDR3 is CSVELGRNEQFF. Written as DNA, the CDR3 is TGCAGCGTTGAGTTGGGGAGGAATGAGCAGTTCTTC.